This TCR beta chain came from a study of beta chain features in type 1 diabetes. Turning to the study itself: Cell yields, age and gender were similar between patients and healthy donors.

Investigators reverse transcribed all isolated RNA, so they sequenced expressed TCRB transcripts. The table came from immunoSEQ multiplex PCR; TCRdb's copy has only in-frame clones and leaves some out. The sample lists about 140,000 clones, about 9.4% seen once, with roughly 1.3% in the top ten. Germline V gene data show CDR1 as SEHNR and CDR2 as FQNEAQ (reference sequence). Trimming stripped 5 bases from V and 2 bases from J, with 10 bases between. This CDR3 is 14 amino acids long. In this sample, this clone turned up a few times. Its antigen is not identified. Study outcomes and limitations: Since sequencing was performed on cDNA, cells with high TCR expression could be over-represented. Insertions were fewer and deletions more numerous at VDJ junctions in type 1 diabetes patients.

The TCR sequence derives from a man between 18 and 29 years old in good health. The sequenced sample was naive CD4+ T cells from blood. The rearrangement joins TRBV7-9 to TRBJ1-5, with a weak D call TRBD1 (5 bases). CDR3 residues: CASSPRDGNQPQHF. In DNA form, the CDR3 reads TGTGCCAGCAGCCCCAGGGATGGCAATCAGCCCCAGCATTTT. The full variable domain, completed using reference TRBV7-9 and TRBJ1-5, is DTGVSQNPRHKITKRGQNVTFRCDPISEHNRLYWYRQTLGQGPEFLTYFQNEAQLEKSRLLSDRFSAERPKGSFSTLEIQRTEQGDSAMYLCASSPRDGNQPQHFGDGTRLSIL.